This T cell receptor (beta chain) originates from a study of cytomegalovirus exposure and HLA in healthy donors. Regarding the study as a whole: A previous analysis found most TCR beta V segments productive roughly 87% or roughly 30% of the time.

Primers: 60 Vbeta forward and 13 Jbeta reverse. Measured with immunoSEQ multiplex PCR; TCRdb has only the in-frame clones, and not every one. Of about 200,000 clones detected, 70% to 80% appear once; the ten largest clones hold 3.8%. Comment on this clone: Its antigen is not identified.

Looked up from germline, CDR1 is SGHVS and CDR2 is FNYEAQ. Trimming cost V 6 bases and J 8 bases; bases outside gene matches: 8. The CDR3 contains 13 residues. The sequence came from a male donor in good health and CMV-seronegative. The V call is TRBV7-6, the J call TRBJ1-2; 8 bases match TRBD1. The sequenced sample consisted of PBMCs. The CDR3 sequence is CASSNSGGEGYTF. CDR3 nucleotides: TGTGCCAGCAGTAATTCAGGGGGCGAGGGCTACACCTTC. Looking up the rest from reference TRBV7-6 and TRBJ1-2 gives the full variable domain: GAGVSQSPRYKVTKRGQDVALRCDPISGHVSLYWYRQALGQGPEFLTYFNYEAQQDKSGLPNDRFSAERPEGSISTLTIQRTEQRDSAMYRCASSNSGGEGYTFGSGTRLTVV.